Listed below are T cell receptor beta chains from one sample, sequenced in a study of cytomegalovirus exposure and HLA in healthy donors. Generated by immunoSEQ multiplex PCR, the TCRdb table keeps only in-frame clones and is missing some. The sample has about 39,000 clones; the top ten hold 3.2%. Material: PBMCs. The origin of the receptors is a woman younger than 45 in good health and CMV-seropositive. Each CDR3 is given with its conserved first and last residue. Fields, in order: CDR3 protein, CDR3 DNA, D gene, J gene, V gene. A D gene is named only where the DNA matches it firmly.

CDR3: CASSLGLAGQPRDTQYF
DNA: TGTGCCAGCAGCTTAGGGCTAGCGGGGCAGCCTAGGGATACGCAGTATTTT
D: TRBD2
J: TRBJ2-3
V: TRBV7-2

CDR3: CASSPTGFKDTQYF
DNA: TGTGCCAGCAGTCCAACAGGGTTTAAAGATACGCAGTATTTT
D: .
J: TRBJ2-3
V: TRBV27

CDR3: CAWSSGTGDRYEQYF
DNA: TGTGCCTGGAGTAGCGGGACAGGGGACCGCTACGAGCAGTACTTC
D: TRBD1
J: TRBJ2-7
V: TRBV30

CDR3: CASSPDRVNEKLFF
DNA: TGCGCCAGCAGCCCAGACAGGGTAAATGAAAAACTGTTTTTT
D: TRBD1
J: TRBJ1-4
V: TRBV5-1

CDR3: CASNDRDRGGPNEKLFF
DNA: TGTGCCAGCAACGACCGGGACAGGGGTGGTCCTAATGAAAAACTGTTTTTT
D: TRBD1
J: TRBJ1-4
V: TRBV6-4

CDR3: CAFRQPGGGSNQPQHF
DNA: TGTGCCTTCAGACAACCGGGGGGGGGTAGCAATCAGCCCCAGCATTTT
D: .
J: TRBJ1-5
V: TRBV30

CDR3: CASSLTLGLAWETQYF
DNA: TGTGCCAGCAGCCTCACCCTGGGACTAGCATGGGAGACCCAGTACTTC
D: TRBD2
J: TRBJ2-5
V: TRBV7-2

CDR3: CASSWGQNTEAFF
DNA: TGTGCCAGCAGCTGGGGACAGAACACTGAAGCTTTCTTT
D: .
J: TRBJ1-1
V: TRBV5-5

CDR3: CASSLLPGADQPQHF
DNA: TGCGCCAGCAGCTTACTCCCGGGAGCCGATCAGCCCCAGCATTTT
D: .
J: TRBJ1-5
V: TRBV5-1

CDR3: CSVDVGRGTGELFF
DNA: TGCAGCGTTGACGTAGGACGAGGGACCGGGGAGCTGTTTTTT
D: .
J: TRBJ2-2
V: TRBV29-1

CDR3: CASSASGANTGELFF
DNA: TGTGCCAGCAGCGCTTCGGGGGCGAACACCGGGGAGCTGTTTTTT
D: .
J: TRBJ2-2
V: TRBV9

CDR3: CASSPSLTSDEQYF
DNA: TGTGCCAGCTCACCAAGCTTAACGAGCGACGAGCAGTACTTC
D: .
J: TRBJ2-7
V: TRBV18

CDR3: CASSARQGPNEQYF
DNA: TGTGCCAGCTCCGCCCGGCAGGGTCCTAACGAGCAGTACTTC
D: .
J: TRBJ2-7
V: TRBV2

CDR3: CASSLGGGAIADTQYF
DNA: TGTGCCAGCAGCTTAGGCGGGGGGGCCATCGCAGATACGCAGTATTTT
D: TRBD2
J: TRBJ2-3
V: TRBV11-2

CDR3: CSVESRDRDYEQYF
DNA: TGCAGCGTTGAATCCCGGGACAGGGACTACGAGCAGTACTTC
D: TRBD1
J: TRBJ2-7
V: TRBV29-1

CDR3: CASRPPGTDKAFF
DNA: TGTGCCAGCAGGCCACCCGGGACAGACAAAGCTTTCTTT
D: TRBD1
J: TRBJ1-1
V: TRBV6-5

CDR3: CASSAPRGGTSGGHYNEQFF
DNA: TGTGCCAGCAGCGCCCCTAGGGGGGGTACTAGCGGGGGGCATTACAATGAGCAGTTCTTC
D: TRBD2
J: TRBJ2-1
V: TRBV11-3

CDR3: CASSIDRAGTEAFF
DNA: TGTGCCAGTAGTATCGACAGGGCGGGCACTGAAGCTTTCTTT
D: TRBD1
J: TRBJ1-1
V: TRBV19

CDR3: CASSADPRVEQFF
DNA: TGTGCCAGCAGCGCAGACCCCCGGGTTGAGCAGTTCTTC
D: .
J: TRBJ2-1
V: TRBV6-5

CDR3: CASSLEVTNYGYTF
DNA: TGTGCCAGCAGCTTAGAAGTCACAAACTATGGCTACACCTTC
D: .
J: TRBJ1-2
V: TRBV7-2

CDR3: CASSQVALKETQYF
DNA: TGTGCCAGCAGCCAAGTGGCCCTTAAAGAGACCCAGTACTTC
D: .
J: TRBJ2-5
V: TRBV14

CDR3: CASSYLYNEQFF
DNA: TGCGCCAGCAGCTACCTATACAATGAGCAGTTCTTC
D: .
J: TRBJ2-1
V: TRBV5-1

CDR3: CASRRKGDSYEQYF
DNA: TGTGCCAGCCGAAGGAAGGGGGACTCCTACGAGCAGTACTTC
D: .
J: TRBJ2-7
V: TRBV27

CDR3: CASSLVAGGLSEQYF
DNA: TGTGCCAGCAGCTTAGTAGCGGGGGGGCTTAGCGAGCAGTACTTC
D: TRBD2
J: TRBJ2-7
V: TRBV13

CDR3: CASKSAGRSDTQYF
DNA: TGTGCCAGTAAATCAGCAGGGAGGTCAGATACGCAGTATTTT
D: .
J: TRBJ2-3
V: TRBV19

CDR3: CASSPRGFYGYTF
DNA: TGTGCCAGCAGCCCCCGGGGGTTCTATGGCTACACCTTC
D: .
J: TRBJ1-2
V: TRBV7-2

CDR3: CASSKQGLNTEAFF
DNA: TGTGCCAGCAGTAAACAGGGACTGAACACTGAAGCTTTCTTT
D: .
J: TRBJ1-1
V: TRBV27

CDR3: CASSQPTVNTEAFF
DNA: TGCGCCAGCAGCCAACCCACAGTTAACACTGAAGCTTTCTTT
D: .
J: TRBJ1-1
V: TRBV4-1

CDR3: CAWVLLNTEAFF
DNA: TGTGCCTGGGTCCTATTGAACACTGAAGCTTTCTTT
D: .
J: TRBJ1-1
V: TRBV30

CDR3: CASSFRGQGPNYGYTF
DNA: TGTGCCAGCAGTTTCCGAGGACAGGGGCCGAACTATGGCTACACCTTC
D: TRBD1
J: TRBJ1-2
V: TRBV28

CDR3: CASSSGQISTDTQYF
DNA: TGTGCCAGCAGCTCCGGACAGATTAGCACAGATACGCAGTATTTT
D: .
J: TRBJ2-3
V: TRBV25-1

CDR3: CASSLKTGGTEAFF
DNA: TGCGCCAGCAGCTTGAAAACCGGAGGGACTGAAGCTTTCTTT
D: .
J: TRBJ1-1
V: TRBV5-1

CDR3: CASSQCKLENEQYF
DNA: TGTGCCAGCAGCCAATGCAAATTAGAAAACGAGCAGTACTTC
D: .
J: TRBJ2-7
V: TRBV4-2

CDR3: CASSMGQGDTGELFF
DNA: TGTGCCAGCAGCATGGGACAGGGGGACACCGGGGAGCTGTTTTTT
D: TRBD1
J: TRBJ2-2
V: TRBV13

CDR3: CASSSGTPQETQYF
DNA: TGTGCCAGCAGTAGCGGGACACCTCAAGAGACCCAGTACTTC
D: .
J: TRBJ2-5
V: TRBV28

CDR3: CASSEVGTGGDYEQYF
DNA: TGTGCCAGCAGTGAAGTGGGGACAGGGGGGGACTACGAGCAGTACTTC
D: TRBD1
J: TRBJ2-7
V: TRBV6-1

CDR3: CASSLGDRYEQYF
DNA: TGTGCCAGCAGCTTAGGAGATCGCTACGAGCAGTACTTC
D: .
J: TRBJ2-7
V: TRBV6-5

CDR3: CASSTGSAGNTIYF
DNA: TGTGCCAGTAGTACAGGGTCAGCTGGAAACACCATATATTTT
D: .
J: TRBJ1-3
V: TRBV19

CDR3: CSVLAGDYNEQFF
DNA: TGCAGCGTTCTAGCGGGGGACTACAATGAGCAGTTCTTC
D: TRBD2
J: TRBJ2-1
V: TRBV29-1

CDR3: CASSVTSSYEQYF
DNA: TGTGCCAGCAGCGTTACTAGCTCCTACGAGCAGTACTTC
D: .
J: TRBJ2-7
V: TRBV7-2

CDR3: CASSLRAIAAGGLFGTDTQYF
DNA: TGTGCCAGCAGCTTAAGGGCCATTGCTGCGGGGGGGCTGTTCGGCACAGATACGCAGTATTTT
D: TRBD2
J: TRBJ2-3
V: TRBV13

CDR3: CASSLGTLWGNEQYF
DNA: TGTGCCAGCAGCTTAGGGACACTCTGGGGCAACGAGCAGTACTTC
D: .
J: TRBJ2-7
V: TRBV7-6

CDR3: CASGTGGGVYGYTF
DNA: TGTGCCAGTGGAACAGGGGGCGGAGTCTATGGCTACACCTTC
D: TRBD1
J: TRBJ1-2
V: TRBV19

CDR3: CASYRGGSGANVLTF
DNA: TGTGCCAGCTACAGGGGCGGCTCTGGGGCCAACGTCCTGACTTTC
D: TRBD1
J: TRBJ2-6
V: TRBV18

CDR3: CASSQATGVGETQYF
DNA: TGTGCCAGCAGCCAAGCGACAGGGGTGGGAGAGACCCAGTACTTC
D: TRBD1
J: TRBJ2-5
V: TRBV9

CDR3: CASSSTGGRGYGYTF
DNA: TGTGCCAGCAGTTCAACGGGAGGGAGAGGCTATGGCTACACCTTC
D: .
J: TRBJ1-2
V: TRBV6-6

CDR3: CASRVDRATNEKLFF
DNA: TGTGCCAGCAGGGTGGACAGGGCGACTAATGAAAAACTGTTTTTT
D: TRBD1
J: TRBJ1-4
V: TRBV2

CDR3: CAWSVAALGQRFF
DNA: TGTGCCTGGAGTGTTGCGGCCCTCGGTCAACGGTTTTTT
D: .
J: TRBJ1-4
V: TRBV30